A single sample is the source of the 21 T cell receptor beta chains below, sequenced in a study of OX40 agonist ivuxolimab in advanced cancers. The table came from immunoSEQ multiplex PCR; TCRdb's copy has only in-frame clones and leaves some out. The sample carries tens of thousands of clones, roughly nine tenths recorded once. The sample consisted of CD4+ or CD8+ T cells sorted from blood, taken in a trial of the OX40 agonist ivuxolimab. These receptor sequences come from an adult with an advanced solid tumor such as melanoma, head and neck, liver or kidney cancer.

J is TRBJ1-2 and V is TRBV5-6, with D uncertain. CDR1 is SGHDT and CDR2 is YYEEEE in the germline V gene. The CDR3 has 19 amino acids. With 0 bases removed from V and 4 bases from J, the gap between germline ends came to 25 bases. This CDR3 reads CASSLDPPHGRTFFYGYTF. In DNA, the CDR3 is TGTGCCAGCAGCTTGGACCCCCCCCACGGGCGAACATTCTTCTATGGCTACACCTTC.

The chain uses TRBV7-9 and TRBJ1-1; D ambiguous. Trimming stripped 5 bases from V and 0 bases from J, with 10 bases between. Germline V gives CDR1 SEHNR, CDR2 FQNEAQ (reference sequence). CDR3 length: 14 amino acids. CDR3 sequence (DNA): TGTGCCAGCAGCCCCCGAGTCATGAACACTGAAGCTTTCTTT. Translation gives CASSPRVMNTEAFF.

The genes are TRBV7-2 and TRBJ2-5, with TRBD1 matching 7 bases. The V segment lost 5 bases and the J segment 5 bases; nucleotides outside the gene matches: 11. Germline V gene data show CDR1 as SGHTA and CDR2 as FQGNSA. The length of the CDR3 is 15 residues. CDR3 residues: CASSPWTGKGETQYF. The CDR3 region has the DNA TGTGCCAGCAGCCCCTGGACAGGAAAGGGGGAGACCCAGTACTTC.

The rearrangement uses TRBV29-1 and TRBJ2-5; TRBD2 is a possible D gene (6 bases). The germline gives CDR1 SQVTM, CDR2 ANQGSEA. V lost 7 bases and J 3 bases, leaving 12 bases between the germline ends. The CDR3 consists of 12 residues. The CDR3 DNA reads as TGCAGCGCCGGATGGGGGGAAGAGACCCAGTACTTC. Protein product: CSAGWGEETQYF.

This clone appeared a few times. The chain joins TRBV28 to TRBJ2-3; 16 bases are a match to TRBD2. V lost 10 bases and J lost 2; bases outside the gene matches: 12. Germline CDR1 and CDR2: MDHEN and SYDVKM. The CDR3 spans 18 residues. The CDR3 DNA reads as TGTGCCACTGGACCCGGGACTAGCGGGAGGGTCTCCACAGATACGCAGTATTTT. As protein: CATGPGTSGRVSTDTQYF. The whole variable domain, remainder taken from reference TRBV28 and TRBJ2-3, is DVKVTQSSRYLVKRTGEKVFLECVQDMDHENMFWYRQDPGLGLRLIYFSYDVKMKEKGDIPEGYSVSREKKERFSLILESASTNQTSMYLCATGPGTSGRVSTDTQYFGPGTRLTVL.

The chain combines TRBV5-1 with TRBJ1-1; D gene uncertain. Germline CDR1 reads SGHRS; CDR2 reads YFSETQ. Trimming left V 0 bases short and J 1 base short, with 4 bases between. The CDR3 has 13 amino acids. This chain's CDR3 is CASSLVPNTEAFF. The CDR3 nucleotides are TGCGCCAGCAGCTTGGTACCGAACACTGAAGCTTTCTTT.

This chain links TRBV19 with TRBJ2-3; unclear D gene. Germline assignment: CDR1 LNHDA and CDR2 SQIVND (reference sequence). V lost 5 bases, J lost 5 bases, and 11 bases lay in between. The CDR3 is 13 residues long. The CDR3, as DNA: TGTGCCAGTAGTCCGGACGGAGTAGATACGCAGTATTTT. Its protein product is CASSPDGVDTQYF.

The table lists this clone with a count of one. This chain uses TRBV25-1 with TRBJ2-6; perhaps TRBD2 as D (6 bases). This CDR3 has 16 amino acids. Trimming took 5 bases from V and 2 from J, leaving 13 bases between them. CDR1 and CDR2 from the germline V gene are MGHDK and SYGVNS. The CDR3 DNA sequence: TGTGCCAGCAGTCAGGAGGGGCAGGCTGGGGCCAACGTCCTGACTTTC. Translation: CASSQEGQAGANVLTF.

This clone has only a few counts. The gene calls are TRBV5-5 and TRBJ2-1; 9 bases line up with TRBD1. The CDR3 has 19 residues. V lost 0 bases and J lost 7; bases outside the gene matches: 17. Germline CDR1 SGHKS, CDR2 YYEKEE (reference sequence). CDR3 protein: CASSLGGTGPRSYSNEQFF. CDR3 nucleotide sequence: TGTGCCAGCAGCTTGGGGGGGACAGGGCCCCGGTCTTATAGTAATGAGCAGTTCTTC. Drawing the rest from reference TRBV5-5 and TRBJ2-1, the complete variable domain is DAGVTQSPTHLIKTRGQQVTLRCSPISGHKSVSWYQQVLGQGPQFIFQYYEKEERGRGNFPDRFSARQFPNYSSELNVNALLLGDSALYLCASSLGGTGPRSYSNEQFFGPGTRLTVL.

The rearrangement joins TRBV14 to TRBJ2-6; 7 bases map to TRBD1. This CDR3 has 16 amino acids. Looked up from germline, CDR1 is SGHDN and CDR2 is FVKESK. The V and J ends lost 4 bases and 2 bases, in that order; junction bases with no gene match: 5. The CDR3 DNA reads TGTGCCAGCAGCCGTAGGGGGCTAGCTGGGGCCAACGTCCTGACTTTC. This gives the protein CASSRRGLAGANVLTF.

V usage is TRBV6-5 and J usage is TRBJ2-7, with D possibly TRBD2 on 5 matching bases. Germline CDR1 MNHEY, CDR2 SVGAGI. The length of the CDR3 is 14 residues. Trimming pared 6 bases from V and 5 bases from J, leaving 17 bases between. Here the CDR3 DNA reads TGTGCCAGCAGCCCCTACCTCGAGGGCGACGAGCAGTACTTC. Translation: CASSPYLEGDEQYF.

The chain links TRBV5-4 to TRBJ1-2; the D is unclear. The CDR3 spans 15 residues. Germline loops: CDR1 SGHNT, CDR2 YYREEE (reference sequence). V was shortened by 6 bases and J by 4 bases, with 19 bases between the two germline ends. CDR3 bases: TGTGCCAGCAACCCATCGGGAACTACGCCCTATGGCTACACCTTC. Translating it yields CASNPSGTTPYGYTF.

The chain uses TRBV28 and TRBJ2-3; 7 bases fit TRBD2. Germline V gene data show CDR1 as MDHEN and CDR2 as SYDVKM. V lost 6 bases and J lost 6; bases outside the gene matches: 9. The CDR3 spans 14 residues. The CDR3 here is CASSRGAGVDTQYF. The DNA of the CDR3 is TGTGCCAGCAGCAGAGGGGCGGGAGTCGATACGCAGTATTTT.

This chain joins TRBV10-3 and TRBJ1-4; 9 bases line up with TRBD1. CDR1 ENHRY and CDR2 SYGVKD come from the germline V gene. CDR3 length equals 15 residues. V lost 3 bases, J lost 5 bases, and 4 bases stayed unmatched. CDR3 bases: TGTGCCATCAGTGACACCGGGACAGGGAATGAAAAACTGTTTTTT. Its translation: CAISDTGTGNEKLFF.

The V call is TRBV28, the J call TRBJ1-5; D not certain. CDR3 length: 15 residues. The germline V gene encodes CDR1 MDHEN and CDR2 SYDVKM. Trimming cost V 0 bases and J 4 bases, with 10 bases left between them. CDR3 nucleotides: TGTGCCAGCAGTTTATGGGAGACCGTTAATCAGCCCCAGCATTTT. Encoded protein: CASSLWETVNQPQHF.

As concerns this clone: The sample has other DNA sequences that encode this CDR3 too. The chain recombines TRBV30 with TRBJ1-5, with D perhaps TRBD1 (5 bases). Germline values: CDR1 GTSNPN, CDR2 SVGIG (reference sequence). The CDR3 contains 13 residues. Between the trimmed V and J ends, which lost 0 bases and 5 bases, there was a span of 8 bases. The CDR3 DNA follows: TGTGCCTGGAGTGTGGGGGGAGATCAGCCCCAGCATTTT. Protein sequence: CAWSVGGDQPQHF.

V gene TRBV7-9 combines with J gene TRBJ2-2; TRBD1 matches at 12 bases. The CDR3 is made up of 16 amino acids. Germline CDR1 SEHNR, CDR2 FQNEAQ (reference sequence). The trim removed 3 bases at V and 7 bases at J, leaving 6 bases unmatched. The CDR3: CASSFSGTGGGGELFF. The CDR3 nucleotides read TGTGCCAGCAGCTTCTCCGGGACAGGGGGCGGCGGGGAGCTGTTTTTT.

The V and J genes are TRBV29-1 and TRBJ2-5; TRBD1 or TRBD2 may be the D gene (7 bases each). The length of the CDR3 is 13 residues. V shed 4 bases and J shed 3 bases, with 12 bases lying between them. CDR1 and CDR2 (germline): SQVTM, ANQGSEA. CDR3 amino acids: CSVVPGGEETQYF. The CDR3 bases are TGCAGCGTTGTTCCAGGGGGGGAAGAGACCCAGTACTTC.

The rearrangement links TRBV18 to TRBJ2-7, with D maybe TRBD1 (5 bases). The V end was cut by 0 bases, the J end by 2 bases, with 14 bases between. Germline V gene data show CDR1 as KGHSH and CDR2 as LQKENI. The CDR3 consists of 16 residues. CDR3 loop: CASSPPATRAPYEQYF. The DNA of the CDR3 is TGTGCCAGCTCACCACCGGCTACCAGGGCCCCCTACGAGCAGTACTTC.

This chain uses TRBV5-4 with TRBJ1-2; 9 positions agree with TRBD1. The trim removed 3 bases at V and 6 bases at J, leaving 6 bases unmatched. This CDR3 has 14 residues. Germline V gives CDR1 SGHNT, CDR2 YYREEE (reference sequence). Here the CDR3 reads CASSSRDRENGYTF. CDR3 sequence (DNA): TGTGCCAGCAGCTCCCGGGACAGGGAGAATGGCTACACCTTC.

This chain links TRBV6-5 with TRBJ2-7; no clear D gene. The CDR3 runs to 14 residues. The V end was cut by 6 bases, the J end by 6 bases, with 18 bases between. CDR1 is MNHEY, CDR2 SVGAGI, per germline. DNA of the CDR3: TGTGCCAGCAGACCCCCGGGCTCAATCTCCGAGCAGTACTTC. This translates into CASRPPGSISEQYF.